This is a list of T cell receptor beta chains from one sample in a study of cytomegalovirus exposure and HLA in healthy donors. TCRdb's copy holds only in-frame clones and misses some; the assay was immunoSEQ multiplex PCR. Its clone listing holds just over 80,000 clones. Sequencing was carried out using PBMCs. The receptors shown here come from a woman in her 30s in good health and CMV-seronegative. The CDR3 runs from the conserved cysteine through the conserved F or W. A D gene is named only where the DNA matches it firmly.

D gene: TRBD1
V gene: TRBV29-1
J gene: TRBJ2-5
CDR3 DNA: TGCAGCGTTGATGACAGGGGGCGGGAGGAGACCCAGTACTTC
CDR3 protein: CSVDDRGREETQYF

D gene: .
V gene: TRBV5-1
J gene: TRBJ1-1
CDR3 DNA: TGCGCCAGCAGCTTGGCGCACAGCTCCGAAAGGGGGAACGCTGAAGCTTTCTTT
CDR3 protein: CASSLAHSSERGNAEAFF

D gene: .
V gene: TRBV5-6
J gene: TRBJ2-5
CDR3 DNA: TGTGCCAGCAGCTTGTCCAGTATCCAAGAGACCCAGTACTTC
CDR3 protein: CASSLSSIQETQYF

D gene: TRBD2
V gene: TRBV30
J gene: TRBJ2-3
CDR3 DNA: TGTGCCTGGAGTGTTATAGCGGGACTCACAGATACGCAGTATTTT
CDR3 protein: CAWSVIAGLTDTQYF

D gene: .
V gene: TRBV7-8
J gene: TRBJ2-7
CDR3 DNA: TGTGCCAGCAGCGGCAGGGTCTCCTACGAGCAGTACTTC
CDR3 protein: CASSGRVSYEQYF

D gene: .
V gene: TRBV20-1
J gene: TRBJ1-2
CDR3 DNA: TGCAGTGCTAGAGGGGGCGATGGCTACACCTTC
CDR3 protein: CSARGGDGYTF

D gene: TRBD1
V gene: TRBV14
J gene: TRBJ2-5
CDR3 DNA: TGTGCCAGCAGCCAAGCCGGGACAGGTGTTGGGACCCAGTACTTC
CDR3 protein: CASSQAGTGVGTQYF

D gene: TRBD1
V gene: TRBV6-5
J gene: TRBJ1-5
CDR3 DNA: TGTGCCAGCAGCAGGGACAGACAACAGCCCCAGCATTTT
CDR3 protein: CASSRDRQQPQHF

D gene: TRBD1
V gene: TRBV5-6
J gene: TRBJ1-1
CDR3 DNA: TGTGCCAGCAGCTGGGACAGCATGAACACTGAAGCTTTCTTT
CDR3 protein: CASSWDSMNTEAFF

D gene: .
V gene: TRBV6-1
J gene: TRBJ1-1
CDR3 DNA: TGTGCCAGCAGTGAAGCGTTGACACTGAACACTGAAGCTTTCTTT
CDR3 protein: CASSEALTLNTEAFF

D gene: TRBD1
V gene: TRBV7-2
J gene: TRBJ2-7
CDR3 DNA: TGTGCCAGCAGCTTAGTTCCGACCAGGCTACAGGGGGCGGCCGAGCAGTACTTC
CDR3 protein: CASSLVPTRLQGAAEQYF

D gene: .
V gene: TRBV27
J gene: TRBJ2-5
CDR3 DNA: TGTGCCAGCAGCGTGGTAGGGGTAGGAGAGACCCAGTACTTC
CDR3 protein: CASSVVGVGETQYF

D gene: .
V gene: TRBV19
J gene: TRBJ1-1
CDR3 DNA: TGTGCCAGTAGTATAGATAAATCTACTGAAGCTTTCTTT
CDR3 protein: CASSIDKSTEAFF